The following is a T cell receptor (beta chain) sequence with its context. Its matching antigen is unknown. This record belongs to a study of T cells in Graves' hyperthyroidism and ophthalmopathy. Study at large: Once the initial diagnosis was made, peripheral blood was obtained before any treatment. Study-wide results and limits: Most thyroid clonotypes with frequency above 0.001 were detected in blood. Ophthalmopathy was distinguished from stable hyperthyroidism by 13 V-J signatures.

CDR3 length: 16 amino acids. V trimming: 5 bases; J trimming: 2 bases; junction bases outside the gene matches: 5. What was amplified from RNA transcripts were TCR beta CDR3 regions. The TCR CDR3 first-round RT-PCR relied on the HTBI primer set. TCRdb fed the multiplex PCR reads into MiXCR, producing one record per CDR3 protein. The table lists hundreds of thousands of distinct CDR3 sequences, roughly 20% of them singletons. The sequence derives from a man younger than 40 with Graves' ophthalmopathy. This chain uses TRBV12-3 or TRBV12-4 with TRBJ2-5, with 13 bases matching TRBD2. The sequenced material came from blood. The CDR3 reads CASSRTSGSWQETQYF. The CDR3 nucleotides read TGTGCCAGCAGTAGGACTAGCGGGAGTTGGCAAGAGACCCAGTACTTC.